Presented here are 10 T cell receptor beta chains from one specimen sequenced in a study of long-term antiretroviral therapy in people with HIV. Survey-level immunoSEQ v3.0 assays were run. Sequencing used immunoSEQ multiplex PCR; TCRdb keeps in-frame clones, though not all of them. The sample shows about 27,000 clones, approximately 80% of them seen only once. The input for sequencing was unsorted PBMCs, taken 3 years after starting antiretroviral therapy. The receptor set was obtained from a man aged 40-50 years with HIV.

The rearrangement joins TRBV4-1 to TRBJ1-2, with D maybe TRBD1 (6 bases). V lost 1 base and J lost 4, with 10 bases in between. Germline V lookup: CDR1 MGHRA, CDR2 YSYEKL. The length of the CDR3 is 14 residues. DNA for the CDR3: TGCGCCAGCAGCCAAGGACAGGACGGCTATGGCTACACCTTC. Encoded protein: CASSQGQDGYGYTF.

This chain joins TRBV6-5 and TRBJ2-1, with 10 bases identical to TRBD2. The V and J ends lost 6 bases and 2 bases, in that order; junction bases with no gene match: 1. From germline, CDR1 is MNHEY and CDR2 SVGAGI. There are 14 residues in the CDR3. CDR3 residues: CASRGTSAYNEQFF. CDR3 DNA: TGTGCCAGCAGGGGGACTAGCGCCTACAATGAGCAGTTCTTC.

The chain uses TRBV4-2 and TRBJ2-2; D possibly corresponds to TRBD2 (6 bases). V gave up 3 bases and J gave up 5 bases, with 13 bases separating them. The CDR3 is 15 residues long. From germline, CDR1 is LGHNA and CDR2 YNFKEQ. DNA of the CDR3: TGTGCCAGCAGCCAGGCGGGGAGAGAAACCGGGGAGCTGTTTTTT. Its protein is CASSQAGRETGELFF.

The chain employs TRBV5-4 and TRBJ2-3; D is undetermined. Trimming removed 5 bases at V and 1 base at J, with 11 bases between. Germline V gene data show CDR1 as SGHNT and CDR2 as YYREEE (reference sequence). The CDR3 is 14 amino acids. This chain's CDR3 is CASRLDRGTDTQYF. The CDR3 DNA reads as TGTGCCAGCAGACTTGATAGGGGCACAGATACGCAGTATTTT.

Only a few counts were recorded for this clone. The chain is built from TRBV5-1 and TRBJ1-6; possibly TRBD1 for D (6 bases). Germline V gene sequence: CDR1 SGHRS, CDR2 YFSETQ. The CDR3 has 15 residues. V was pared by 6 bases and J by 8 bases, with 18 bases between. The CDR3 is CASTSAGGADSPLHF. CDR3 bases: TGCGCCAGCACATCGGCGGGGGGCGCGGATTCACCCCTCCACTTT.

The chain has TRBV4-1 and TRBJ2-2, with 7 bases lining up with TRBD2. J was trimmed by 0 bases and V by 4 bases; bases with no gene match: 5. CDR1 and CDR2 (germline): MGHRA, YSYEKL. The CDR3 spans 16 residues. The CDR3 reads CASSLRGDSNTGELFF. For the CDR3, the DNA is TGCGCCAGCAGCCTCCGGGGGGATTCGAACACCGGGGAGCTGTTTTTT.

The chain carries TRBV14 and TRBJ2-1; TRBD1 agrees at 9 bases. This CDR3 contains 15 residues. With V trimmed by 3 bases and J by 6 bases, 6 bases remained unmatched. Germline lookup yields CDR1 SGHDN and CDR2 FVKESK. The CDR3 sequence is CASSHGTGTGNEQFF. The DNA for the CDR3 is TGTGCCAGCAGCCATGGGACAGGGACGGGCAATGAGCAGTTCTTC.

V gene TRBV30 combines with J gene TRBJ1-2; D unresolved. Germline lookup yields CDR1 GTSNPN and CDR2 SVGIG (reference sequence). This CDR3 spans 13 amino acids. V was cut by 3 bases and J by 4 bases, with 12 bases left in between. The CDR3 coding sequence is TGTGCCTGGAGCTCAGAGGGTTTCTATGGCTACACCTTC. This sequence encodes CAWSSEGFYGYTF. Based on the CDR3 plus reference TRBV30 and TRBJ1-2, the full variable domain is SQTIHQWPATLVQPVGSPLSLECTVEGTSNPNLYWYRQAAGRGLQLLFYSVGIGQISSEVPQNLSASRPQDRQFILSSKKLLLSDSGFYLCAWSSEGFYGYTFGSGTRLTVV.

The chain couples TRBV30 to TRBJ2-1, with D perhaps TRBD2 (6 bases). The CDR3 sequence is 12 residues long. Germline V gene sequence: CDR1 GTSNPN, CDR2 SVGIG (reference sequence). V lost 5 bases and J 14 bases, leaving 19 bases between the germline ends. CDR3 residues: CAWGGNGAREFF. The CDR3 DNA is TGTGCCTGGGGGGGGAACGGGGCACGGGAGTTCTTC.

The chain carries TRBV29-1 and TRBJ2-2; 8 bases are a match to TRBD1. This CDR3 has 11 residues. CDR1 SQVTM and CDR2 ANQGSEA come from the germline V gene. The V gene end was trimmed by 7 bases and the J gene end by 6 bases; junction bases not matched to a gene: 1. As DNA, the CDR3 is TGCAGCGCACAGGGGGCCGGGGAGCTGTTTTTT. It specifies CSAQGAGELFF.